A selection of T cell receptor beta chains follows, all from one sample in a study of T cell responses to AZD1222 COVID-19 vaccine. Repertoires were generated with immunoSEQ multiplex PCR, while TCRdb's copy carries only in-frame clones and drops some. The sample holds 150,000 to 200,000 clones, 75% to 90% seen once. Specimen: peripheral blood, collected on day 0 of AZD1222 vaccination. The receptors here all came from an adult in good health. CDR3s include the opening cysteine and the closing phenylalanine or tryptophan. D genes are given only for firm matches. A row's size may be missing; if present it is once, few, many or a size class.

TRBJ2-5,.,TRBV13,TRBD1,CASSNTGGARKTQYF
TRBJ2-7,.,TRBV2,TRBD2,CASSGPRAGGPYEQYF
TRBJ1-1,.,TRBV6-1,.,CASSESGGNTEAFF
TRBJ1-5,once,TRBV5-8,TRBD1,CASNMGQGHQPQHF
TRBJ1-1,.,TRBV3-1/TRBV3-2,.,CASSQELGRNTEAFF
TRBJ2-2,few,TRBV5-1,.,CASSFAPTGELFF
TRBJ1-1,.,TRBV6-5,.,CASSYLASLNTEAFF
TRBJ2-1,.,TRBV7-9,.,CASSLEVWGVRNEQFF
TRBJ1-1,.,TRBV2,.,CASSASEDTLEAFF
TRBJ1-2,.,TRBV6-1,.,CASSEWGGYTF
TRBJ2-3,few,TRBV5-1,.,CASSLAVGHTDTQYF
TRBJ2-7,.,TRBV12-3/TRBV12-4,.,CASSPLQAYEQYF
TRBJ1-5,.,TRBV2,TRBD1,CASKSTGELNQPQHF
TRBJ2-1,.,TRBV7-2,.,CASSLGAGGSYNEQFF
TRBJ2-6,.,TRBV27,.,CASSLWGRGANVLTF
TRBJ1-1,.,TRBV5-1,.,CASSLESVVSEAFF
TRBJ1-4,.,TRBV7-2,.,CASSLAGGLGEKLFF
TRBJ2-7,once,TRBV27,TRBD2,CASSSVGGFDEQYF
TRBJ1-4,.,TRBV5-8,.,CASSPTPATTKLFF
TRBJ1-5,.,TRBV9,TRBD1,CASSEGTGANNQPQHF
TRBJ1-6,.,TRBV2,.,CASSDRSPYNSPLHF
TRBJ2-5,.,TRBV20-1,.,CSASGLGAGETQYF
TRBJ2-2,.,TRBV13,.,CASSLSHGRTNTGELFF
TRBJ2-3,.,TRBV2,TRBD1,CASRRRGLGTDTQYF
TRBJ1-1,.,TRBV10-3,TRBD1,CAISEYRGGTEAFF
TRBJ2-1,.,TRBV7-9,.,CASSPHSGNEQFF
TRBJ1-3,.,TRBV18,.,CASSNWREFSGNTIYF
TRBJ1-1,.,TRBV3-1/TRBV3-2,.,CASSQGLGSNTEAFF
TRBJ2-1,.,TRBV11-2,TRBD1,CASSRGQSSYNEQFF
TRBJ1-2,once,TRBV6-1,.,CASSEVVTDNYGYTF
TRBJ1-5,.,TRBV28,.,CASSLFGHRGGGSNQPQHF
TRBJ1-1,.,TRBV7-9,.,CASSVDTSGAEAFF
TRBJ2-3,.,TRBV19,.,CASRRQASTDTQYF
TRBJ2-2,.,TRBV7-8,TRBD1,CASSHRTGRRTGELFF
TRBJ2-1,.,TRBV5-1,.,CASSWWPSNEQFF
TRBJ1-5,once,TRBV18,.,CASSQTQENRPQHF
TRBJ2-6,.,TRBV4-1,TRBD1,CASSQGTGSSGANVLTF
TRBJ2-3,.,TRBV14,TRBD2,CASSQVLGRGGPDTQYF
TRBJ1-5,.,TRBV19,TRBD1,CASSITRTGVVGNQPQHF
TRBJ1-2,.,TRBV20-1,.,CSARWNYGYTF
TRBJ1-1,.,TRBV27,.,CASTLIGGEAFF
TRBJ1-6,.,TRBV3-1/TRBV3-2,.,CASSQEGTQGSPLHF
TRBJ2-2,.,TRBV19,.,CASNPTDNTGELFF
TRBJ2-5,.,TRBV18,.,CASSPQAGQETQYF
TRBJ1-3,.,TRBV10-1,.,CASSEGISGNTIYF
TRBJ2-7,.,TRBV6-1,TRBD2,CASKTSGGDSYEQYF
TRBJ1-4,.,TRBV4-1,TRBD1,CASSPTDRDDEKLFF
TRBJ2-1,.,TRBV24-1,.,CATSDLRGNEQFF
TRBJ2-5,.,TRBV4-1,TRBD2,CASSLRGVEETQYF